Presented here are 16 T cell receptor beta chains from one specimen sequenced in a study of cytomegalovirus exposure and HLA in healthy donors. PCR primers comprised 60 Vbeta and 13 Jbeta primers. Some clones are missing from TCRdb's copy, which holds only in-frame ones; the method was immunoSEQ multiplex PCR. Among over 85,000 clones listed, 60% to 85% were seen once. Sequencing was performed on PBMCs. Receptors originate from a woman aged 60-75 years in good health and CMV-seropositive.

This sequence joins TRBV7-9 and TRBJ1-2; perhaps TRBD1 as D (5 bases). V shed 0 bases and J shed 7 bases, with 9 bases lying between them. The CDR3 is 13 amino acids. The germline V gene encodes CDR1 SEHNR and CDR2 FQNEAQ (reference sequence). The CDR3, as DNA: TGTGCCAGCAGCTTAGCGGAGGGGTCTGGCTACACCTTC. Translated, it gives CASSLAEGSGYTF.

CDR3 DNA sequence: TGCGCCAGCAGCCTTGGGCTAGCGGGAGTTTTAGGCACAGATACGCAGTATTTT. Protein product: CASSLGLAGVLGTDTQYF. This chain connects TRBV4-1 to TRBJ2-3; 10 bases line up with TRBD2. CDR3 length: 18 residues. V lost 4 bases and J lost 1; bases outside the gene matches: 11. Germline values: CDR1 MGHRA, CDR2 YSYEKL.

V and J are TRBV4-1 and TRBJ2-3; D uncertain. V was cut by 2 bases and J by 6 bases, with 18 bases left in between. Germline lookup yields CDR1 MGHRA and CDR2 YSYEKL. The CDR3 runs 16 residues. CDR3: CASSQKRSEFSDTQYF. CDR3 bases: TGCGCCAGCAGCCAAAAAAGAAGTGAGTTTTCGGATACGCAGTATTTT.

The chain employs TRBV5-1 and TRBJ1-2; D perhaps matches TRBD1 (6 bases). Germline CDR1 is SGHRS and CDR2 is YFSETQ. CDR3 length equals 15 residues. V gave up 3 bases and J gave up 8 bases, with 20 bases separating them. The CDR3 region is CASSWGSGAEGGYTF. CDR3 nucleotide sequence: TGCGCCAGCAGCTGGGGCTCAGGGGCTGAGGGGGGCTACACCTTC.

V usage is TRBV23-1 and J usage is TRBJ1-2; TRBD1 agrees at 12 bases. TRBV23-1 carries the ORF label, with uncertain function. The CDR3 has 16 residues. The V and J ends lost 8 bases and 2 bases, in that order; junction bases with no gene match: 9. CDR3 sequence: CASGRDRGRMNYGYTF. The DNA for the CDR3 is TGCGCCAGCGGCCGGGACAGGGGGCGGATGAACTATGGCTACACCTTC.

V is TRBV11-2 and J is TRBJ2-7; perhaps TRBD2 as D (5 bases). Looked up from germline, CDR1 is SGHAT and CDR2 is FQNNGV. The CDR3 extends over 13 amino acids. Trimming stripped 5 bases from V and 6 bases from J, with 14 bases between. This CDR3 reads CASSPRVGTEQYF. As DNA, the CDR3 is TGTGCCAGCAGCCCGAGGGTTGGAACCGAGCAGTACTTC. Looking up the rest from reference TRBV11-2 and TRBJ2-7 gives the full variable domain: EAGVAQSPRYKIIEKRQSVAFWCNPISGHATLYWYQQILGQGPKLLIQFQNNGVVDDSQLPKDRFSAERLKGVDSTLKIQPAKLEDSAVYLCASSPRVGTEQYFGPGTRLTVT.

The J gene is TRBJ2-5, the V gene TRBV9; 7 nucleotides line up with TRBD2. The J segment lost 10 bases and the V segment lost 3 bases, leaving 15 bases of the junction unmatched. CDR1 SGDLS and CDR2 YYNGEE come from the germline V gene. CDR3 size: 15 residues. The CDR3 coding sequence is TGTGCCAGCAGCGCGGAACGGGGGGTGGCCGGGAGCCAGTACTTC. This gives the protein CASSAERGVAGSQYF.

With regard to this clone: The sample carries other DNA sequences with the same CDR3. The chain is built from TRBV6-5 and TRBJ2-7, with a tentative D call TRBD1 (5 bases). The CDR3 totals 14 residues. Trimming took off 5 bases at V and 0 bases at J, with 11 bases between the two ends. Germline values: CDR1 MNHEY, CDR2 SVGAGI. CDR3 coding DNA: TGTGCCAGCAGTATCCTAACAGGCTCCTACGAGCAGTACTTC. Protein: CASSILTGSYEQYF.

The chain recombines TRBV28 with TRBJ1-1; the D gene is possibly TRBD1 (6 bases). This CDR3 region has 16 residues. Per the germline V gene, CDR1 is MDHEN and CDR2 is SYDVKM. V shed 4 bases and J shed 4 bases, with 19 bases lying between them. The CDR3 here is CASSSLYGGRGTEAFF. For the CDR3, the DNA is TGTGCCAGCAGTTCGTTGTACGGGGGGCGGGGCACTGAAGCTTTCTTT.

V gene TRBV5-4 combines with J gene TRBJ1-5, with 7 bases lining up with TRBD1. This CDR3 region has 19 residues. Unmatched junction bases numbered 15, after V lost 3 bases and J lost 0 bases. CDR1 SGHNT and CDR2 YYREEE come from the germline V gene (reference sequence). The DNA for the CDR3 is TGTGCCAGCAGCTACCTGACAGGGCCACTAAGATATAGCAATCAGCCCCAGCATTTT. Translated, it gives CASSYLTGPLRYSNQPQHF.

V is TRBV9 and J is TRBJ2-5, with D possibly being TRBD1 (6 bases). From germline, CDR1 is SGDLS and CDR2 YYNGEE. V lost 0 bases and J lost 5, with 20 bases in between. The CDR3 is 17 amino acids. CDR3 amino acids: CASSVGVAFSQGETQYF. CDR3 in DNA: TGTGCCAGCAGCGTAGGAGTGGCGTTCTCCCAGGGGGAGACCCAGTACTTC.

A word on this clone: Its ends do not fully match the called genes, so a read error is possible. The genes are TRBV4-2 and TRBJ1-1; a possible D gene is TRBD1 (5 bases). The CDR3 totals 15 residues. Germline V gives CDR1 LGHNA, CDR2 YNFKEQ. CDR3 region: CASSQAVVDSLQAFF. The DNA for the CDR3 is TGTGCCAGCAGTCAAGCCGTCGTCGACAGCCTTCAAGCTTTCTTT.

The chain combines TRBV5-4 with TRBJ2-7; 11 bases agree with TRBD2. The germline V gene encodes CDR1 SGHNT and CDR2 YYREEE (reference sequence). Unmatched junction bases numbered 4, after V lost 1 base and J lost 7 bases. The CDR3 extends over 14 amino acids. The DNA for the CDR3 is TGTGCCAGCAGCTTGACTAGCGGGAGTGAAGAGCAGTACTTC. This codes for CASSLTSGSEEQYF.

This chain links TRBV2 with TRBJ1-2, with D tentatively TRBD1 (5 bases). Trimming shortened V by 3 bases and J by 4 bases, and 6 bases separated the two germline ends. The CDR3 is made up of 12 amino acids. Germline loops: CDR1 SNHLY, CDR2 FYNNEI. CDR3 residues: CASSEGPYGYTF. CDR3 sequence (DNA): TGTGCCAGCAGTGAGGGGCCCTATGGCTACACCTTC.

V and J are TRBV5-1 and TRBJ2-1; D might be TRBD1 (6 bases). The CDR3 runs 17 residues. Trimming pared 4 bases from V and 0 bases from J, leaving 17 bases between. Germline-derived CDR1 and CDR2 are SGHRS and YFSETQ. The CDR3: CASSPPGGGSSYNEQFF. In DNA, the CDR3 is TGCGCCAGCAGCCCCCCTGGGGGCGGTAGCTCCTACAATGAGCAGTTCTTC.

The V gene is TRBV7-2, the J gene TRBJ2-3; 7 bases are shared with TRBD2. This CDR3 has 17 amino acids. The trim removed 1 base at V and 0 bases at J, leaving 7 bases unmatched. CDR1 and CDR2 (germline): SGHTA, FQGNSA. The CDR3 DNA reads TGTGCCAGCAGCTTAGTTCTAGCGGAAGCTAGCACAGATACGCAGTATTTT. This translates into CASSLVLAEASTDTQYF. The complete variable domain, with remaining parts taken from reference TRBV7-2 and TRBJ2-3, reads GAGVSQSPSNKVTEKGKDVELRCDPISGHTALYWYRQSLGQGLEFLIYFQGNSAPDKSGLPSDRFSAERTGGSVSTLTIQRTQQEDSAVYLCASSLVLAEASTDTQYFGPGTRLTVL.